These 27 T cell receptor beta chains share one sample of origin, sequenced in a study of blood T cell repertoires in COVID-19. Some clones are missing from TCRdb's copy, which holds only in-frame ones; the method was immunoSEQ multiplex PCR. The table lists 270,000 or so clones, 86% of them singletons. The sequenced sample consisted of peripheral blood. Source of these receptors: a middle-aged man with active or convalescent COVID-19.

The chain links TRBV4-2 to TRBJ1-1; a possible D gene is TRBD1 (6 bases). CDR1 and CDR2 (germline): LGHNA, YNFKEQ. The CDR3 covers 15 residues. V was cut by 4 bases and J by 1 base, with 13 bases left in between. The CDR3: CASSPIGGGNTEAFF. The CDR3, as DNA: TGTGCCAGCAGCCCAATAGGGGGGGGGAACACTGAAGCTTTCTTT.

The rearrangement uses TRBV28 and TRBJ2-1, with D unclear. Deletions cut 7 bases from V and 5 bases from J, with 6 bases between. The CDR3 totals 11 residues. Germline V gives CDR1 MDHEN, CDR2 SYDVKM. The CDR3 spells CASTFHNEQFF. CDR3 DNA: TGTGCCAGCACATTCCACAATGAGCAGTTCTTC. The variable domain in full, completed from reference TRBV28 and TRBJ2-1, reads DVKVTQSSRYLVKRTGEKVFLECVQDMDHENMFWYRQDPGLGLRLIYFSYDVKMKEKGDIPEGYSVSREKKERFSLILESASTNQTSMYLCASTFHNEQFFGPGTRLTVL.

V gene TRBV9 combines with J gene TRBJ2-2; maybe TRBD2 (6 bases). Trimming removed 2 bases at V and 8 bases at J, with 16 bases between. CDR1 and CDR2 (germline): SGDLS, YYNGEE. The CDR3 extends over 15 amino acids. Here the CDR3 reads CASSVEGPTAGELFF. DNA for the CDR3: TGTGCCAGCAGCGTGGAGGGACCCACGGCTGGGGAGCTGTTTTTT.

J is TRBJ2-7 and V is TRBV5-4; 10 bases match TRBD2. This CDR3 spans 15 amino acids. Trimming at V came to 3 bases and at J to 2 bases, leaving 5 bases not matched to a gene. CDR1 and CDR2 (germline): SGHNT, YYREEE (reference sequence). CDR3 DNA sequence: TGTGCCAGCAGCTCTGGACTAGCGGCCACCTACGAGCAGTACTTC. Translated, it gives CASSSGLAATYEQYF.

This chain uses TRBV30 with TRBJ1-5; tentatively, D is TRBD1 (5 bases). Germline V gives CDR1 GTSNPN, CDR2 SVGIG (reference sequence). The CDR3 is made up of 13 amino acids. V lost 1 base and J 5 bases, leaving 9 bases between the germline ends. The CDR3 reads CAWSDQGDQPQHF. CDR3 nucleotide sequence: TGTGCCTGGAGTGACCAAGGGGATCAGCCCCAGCATTTT.

This clone was recorded at least ten times. The rearrangement uses TRBV7-8 and TRBJ2-7; 7 nucleotides agree with TRBD1. Germline V gene lookup returns CDR1 SGHVS and CDR2 FQNEAQ. V was clipped by 5 bases and J by 0 bases; unmatched bases: 7. This CDR3 contains 15 residues. CDR3 amino acids: CASSLGQVSSYEQYF. For the CDR3, the DNA is TGTGCCAGCAGCCTCGGACAGGTCAGCTCCTACGAGCAGTACTTC.

V usage is TRBV3-1 (or the pseudogene TRBV3-2) and J usage is TRBJ1-2, with TRBD1 identical over 8 bases. The germline CDR1 and CDR2 sequences are LGHDT and YNNKEL (reference sequence). The CDR3 is 15 residues long. V lost 1 base, J lost 7 bases, and 8 bases stayed unmatched. CDR3 loop: CASSQGQGISGGYTF. In nucleotides, the CDR3 is TGTGCCAGCAGCCAAGGACAGGGGATATCAGGTGGCTACACCTTC.

The rearrangement links TRBV5-6 to TRBJ1-5; 7 nucleotides line up with TRBD1. CDR3 length: 13 residues. The germline gives CDR1 SGHDT, CDR2 YYEEEE. After removal of 0 bases from V and 7 bases from J, the junction contained 1 base not matched to a gene. This CDR3 reads CASSLGDSQPQHF. As DNA, the CDR3 is TGTGCCAGCAGCTTGGGGGACAGCCAGCCCCAGCATTTT.

V is TRBV4-2 and J is TRBJ1-5; D is perhaps TRBD1 (5 bases). Germline lookup yields CDR1 LGHNA and CDR2 YNFKEQ. Trimming pared 0 bases from V and 7 bases from J, leaving 13 bases between. The CDR3 is 15 amino acids. The CDR3 DNA sequence: TGTGCCAGCAGCCAAGATCTACGCAGGGAACAGCCCCAGCATTTT. Its translation: CASSQDLRREQPQHF.

The rearrangement uses TRBV19 and TRBJ1-2; 9 bases are shared with TRBD1. After removal of 7 bases from V and 1 base from J, the junction contained 4 bases not matched to a gene. The CDR3 covers 14 residues. Germline V gene sequence: CDR1 LNHDA, CDR2 SQIVND (reference sequence). The CDR3 loop is CASTSDRGNYGYTF. The CDR3 DNA is TGTGCCAGTACCTCGGACAGGGGTAACTATGGCTACACCTTC.

V gene TRBV7-3 combines with J gene TRBJ1-3; D not resolved. Germline assignment: CDR1 SGHTA and CDR2 FQGTGA. The V end lost 5 bases, the J end lost 4 bases, and 18 bases lay between the germline ends. This CDR3 has 16 amino acids. CDR3 in amino acids: CASSMGRTQIGNTIYF. In DNA, the CDR3 is TGTGCCAGCAGCATGGGGAGGACCCAGATCGGAAACACCATATATTTT.

This rearrangement joins TRBV7-9 to TRBJ1-2; the D gene is possibly TRBD1 (6 bases). This CDR3 has 13 residues. Germline V gene data show CDR1 as SEHNR and CDR2 as FQNEAQ (reference sequence). V was pared by 1 base and J by 7 bases, with 10 bases between. CDR3 sequence reads: CASSLVGARGYTF. The CDR3 nucleotides are TGTGCCAGCAGCTTAGTGGGGGCGCGTGGCTACACCTTC.

This chain connects TRBV19 to TRBJ2-2; 7 bases line up with TRBD2. CDR3 length equals 18 residues. In germline, CDR1 is LNHDA, CDR2 SQIVND (reference sequence). V shed 4 bases and J 1 base; nucleotides not matched to a gene: 12. The CDR3 region has the DNA TGTGCCAGTAGTACCAATACTCTAACGGGGGGGAACACCGGGGAGCTGTTTTTT. Translated: CASSTNTLTGGNTGELFF.

V gene TRBV11-3 combines with J gene TRBJ2-3; TRBD2 matches at 11 bases. With V trimmed by 5 bases and J by 6 bases, 10 bases remained unmatched. Germline CDR1 is SGHNT and CDR2 is YENEEA. This CDR3 has 16 amino acids. The CDR3 nucleotides are TGTGCCAGCAGCCCTAAGGGACTAGCGGTGACGGATACGCAGTATTTT. Translated: CASSPKGLAVTDTQYF.

CDR3 sequence (DNA): TGTGCCAGCAGTGAACGGGGGGGATCCAACTATGGCTACACCTTC. Translating it yields CASSERGGSNYGYTF. V usage is TRBV6-1 and J usage is TRBJ1-2, with TRBD1 as a possible D gene (5 bases). Germline V gene data show CDR1 as MNHNS and CDR2 as SASEGT. V lost 2 bases to trimming and J lost 2 bases, with 12 bases between them. This CDR3 comprises 15 residues.

The V call is TRBV6-5, the J call TRBJ1-5; maybe TRBD1 (6 bases). Germline CDR1 MNHEY, CDR2 SVGAGI. This CDR3 is 12 amino acids long. V was cut by 6 bases and J by 7 bases, with 10 bases left in between. CDR3 coding DNA: TGTGCCAGCAGACAGGGTCCCCAGCCCCAGCATTTT. Translating gives CASRQGPQPQHF.

The chain employs TRBV12-5 and TRBJ2-1; 7 nucleotides match TRBD2. Germline CDR1 reads LGHNT; CDR2 reads FRNRAP. Trimming removed 0 bases from V and 3 bases from J; junction bases left unmatched: 8. The CDR3 is 17 amino acids. Here the CDR3 DNA reads TGTGCTAGTGGTTTGGTAGTAGGTGCTAGCGGCTACAATGAGCAGTTCTTC. This sequence encodes CASGLVVGASGYNEQFF.

V gene TRBV24-1 combines with J gene TRBJ1-3; no clear D. Germline CDR1 and CDR2: KGHDR and SFDVKD. Trimming took 4 bases from V and 4 from J, leaving 7 bases between them. The length of the CDR3 is 13 residues. This CDR3 reads CATSDGGGNTIYF. As DNA, the CDR3 is TGTGCCACCAGTGACGGAGGGGGAAACACCATATATTTT.

The chain recombines TRBV27 with TRBJ1-5, with no clear D. CDR1 is MNHEY and CDR2 is SMNVEV in the germline V gene (reference sequence). The CDR3 sequence is 14 residues long. V lost 7 bases and J lost 4, with 14 bases in between. CDR3 DNA sequence: TGTGCCAGCATGGCTGGTACCGAAAATCAGCCCCAGCATTTT. Protein: CASMAGTENQPQHF.

V is TRBV6-1 and J is TRBJ2-7; D is undetermined. The V and J ends lost 0 bases and 0 bases respectively, with 9 bases between them. CDR1 and CDR2 from the germline V gene are MNHNS and SASEGT. The CDR3 contains 15 residues. Here the CDR3 DNA reads TGTGCCAGCAGTGAAGCGATGATGAGCTCCTACGAGCAGTACTTC. Translated: CASSEAMMSSYEQYF.

This chain joins TRBV12-3 or TRBV12-4 and TRBJ2-1; D not resolved. This CDR3 contains 10 residues. V was clipped by 6 bases and J by 7 bases, with 4 bases between them. The DNA for the CDR3 is TGTGCCAGCAGCTTGAATGAGCAGTTCTTC. This gives the protein CASSLNEQFF.

The gene calls are TRBV9 and TRBJ2-1, with D maybe TRBD2 (7 bases). CDR3 length: 15 residues. Trimming removed 0 bases from V and 5 bases from J, with 12 bases in between. Germline loops: CDR1 SGDLS, CDR2 YYNGEE. In nucleotides, the CDR3 is TGTGCCAGCAGCGTAGGAGGGGGGGCCCACAATGAGCAGTTCTTC. Its translation: CASSVGGGAHNEQFF. The entire variable domain, with the rest obtained from reference TRBV9 and TRBJ2-1, is as follows: DSGVTQTPKHLITATGQRVTLRCSPRSGDLSVYWYQQSLDQGLQFLIQYYNGEERAKGNILERFSAQQFPDLHSELNLSSLELGDSALYFCASSVGGGAHNEQFFGPGTRLTVL.

Concerning this clone itself: Compared with germline, one end of the junction differs, possibly owing to a read error. V and J are TRBV7-7 and TRBJ2-2, with unresolved D. The CDR3 consists of 14 residues. The germline gives CDR1 SSHAT, CDR2 FNYEAQ (reference sequence). CDR3 loop: CASSRLSDTGELFF. In DNA, the CDR3 is TGTGCTAGCAGCCGACTCAGTGACACCGGGGAGCTGTTTTTT.

The V gene is TRBV7-2, the J gene TRBJ2-5; TRBD2 might be the D (5 bases). V was pared by 3 bases and J by 5 bases, with 16 bases between. The CDR3 has 15 amino acids. Germline loops: CDR1 SGHTA, CDR2 FQGNSA. In DNA, the CDR3 is TGTGCCAGCAGCTTCGGGATTCGCGGTCGGGAGACCCAGTACTTC. It translates to CASSFGIRGRETQYF.

The chain recombines TRBV30 with TRBJ2-7; tentatively, D is TRBD2 (5 bases). Germline lookup yields CDR1 GTSNPN and CDR2 SVGIG (reference sequence). V lost 0 bases to trimming and J lost 2 bases, with 11 bases between them. The CDR3 runs 14 residues. The CDR3 DNA is TGTGCCTGGAGTGTGACCGGGAACCCCTACGAGCAGTACTTC. It codes for CAWSVTGNPYEQYF. The full variable domain, in which reference TRBV30 and TRBJ2-7 provide the parts outside the CDR3, is SQTIHQWPATLVQPVGSPLSLECTVEGTSNPNLYWYRQAAGRGLQLLFYSVGIGQISSEVPQNLSASRPQDRQFILSSKKLLLSDSGFYLCAWSVTGNPYEQYFGPGTRLTVT.

The chain combines TRBV30 with TRBJ1-2; 9 nucleotides align to TRBD1. From germline, CDR1 is GTSNPN and CDR2 SVGIG (reference sequence). This CDR3 has 16 residues. With 2 bases clipped from V and 6 bases from J, the junction kept 13 bases outside the gene matches. This CDR3 is CAWSFLPGQGQNGYTF. The CDR3 coding sequence is TGTGCCTGGAGTTTTCTACCGGGACAGGGACAAAATGGCTACACCTTC. Drawing the rest from reference TRBV30 and TRBJ1-2, the complete variable domain is SQTIHQWPATLVQPVGSPLSLECTVEGTSNPNLYWYRQAAGRGLQLLFYSVGIGQISSEVPQNLSASRPQDRQFILSSKKLLLSDSGFYLCAWSFLPGQGQNGYTFGSGTRLTVV.

The rearrangement joins TRBV5-1 to TRBJ2-1; 8 bases match TRBD2. V was pared by 1 base and J by 9 bases, with 3 bases of the junction left unmatched. Germline CDR1 is SGHRS and CDR2 is YFSETQ. This CDR3 spans 13 amino acids. CDR3 sequence reads: CASSLSGGFEQFF. The CDR3 coding sequence is TGCGCCAGCAGCTTGTCGGGGGGGTTTGAGCAGTTCTTC.